The entry below describes one TCR beta chain. This specimen comes from a study of cytomegalovirus exposure and HLA in healthy donors. Sequencing was performed with immunoSEQ multiplex PCR; in TCRdb, only in-frame clones are kept and a portion is missing. Found here are about 300,000 clones, roughly 90% of them singletons; the top ten hold around 0.9%. V lost 5 bases, J lost 2 bases, and 3 bases stayed unmatched. CDR1 and CDR2 (germline): SGHVS, FNYEAQ. The CDR3 is 14 residues long. The receptor was derived from a woman younger than 30 in good health and CMV-seronegative. V and J are TRBV7-6 and TRBJ2-5; 9 positions match TRBD1. The source material was PBMCs. The CDR3 sequence: CASSLGTGQETQYF. The CDR3 coding sequence is TGTGCCAGCAGCCTAGGGACAGGGCAAGAGACCCAGTACTTC.